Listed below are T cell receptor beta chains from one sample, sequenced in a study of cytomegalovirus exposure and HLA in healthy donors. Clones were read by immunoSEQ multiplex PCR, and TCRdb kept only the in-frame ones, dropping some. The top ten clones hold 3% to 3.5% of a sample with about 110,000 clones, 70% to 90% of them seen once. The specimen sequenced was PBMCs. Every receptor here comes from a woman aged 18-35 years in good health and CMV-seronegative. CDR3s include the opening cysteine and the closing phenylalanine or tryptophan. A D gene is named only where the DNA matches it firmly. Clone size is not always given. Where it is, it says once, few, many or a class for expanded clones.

CDR3 protein: CSVLGTGVSYEQYF
CDR3 DNA: TGCAGCGTCCTAGGGACAGGGGTTTCCTACGAGCAGTACTTC
V gene: TRBV29-1
D gene: TRBD1
clone size: once
J gene: TRBJ2-7
CDR3 length: 14

CDR3 protein: CASSWGSGGTEAFF
CDR3 DNA: TGCGCCAGCAGCTGGGGTTCGGGGGGCACTGAAGCTTTCTTT
V gene: TRBV5-1
D gene: .
clone size: .
J gene: TRBJ1-1
CDR3 length: 14

CDR3 protein: CAWSPGTGDGYTF
CDR3 DNA: TGTGCCTGGAGTCCAGGGACAGGTGATGGCTACACCTTC
V gene: TRBV30
D gene: TRBD1
clone size: .
J gene: TRBJ1-2
CDR3 length: 13

CDR3 protein: CASSRGGTEAFF
CDR3 DNA: TGTGCCAGCTCCCGAGGGGGCACTGAAGCTTTCTTT
V gene: TRBV7-9
D gene: .
clone size: .
J gene: TRBJ1-1
CDR3 length: 12

CDR3 protein: CASSLVSYNSPLHF
CDR3 DNA: TGTGCCAGCAGCTTAGTCAGTTATAATTCACCCCTCCACTTT
V gene: TRBV11-2
D gene: .
clone size: .
J gene: TRBJ1-6
CDR3 length: 14

CDR3 protein: CASSLSGGDQETQYF
CDR3 DNA: TGTGCCAGCAGCTTGAGCGGGGGGGACCAAGAGACCCAGTACTTC
V gene: TRBV5-5
D gene: TRBD2
clone size: .
J gene: TRBJ2-5
CDR3 length: 15

CDR3 protein: CASSQDRQVRNTEAFF
CDR3 DNA: TGCGCCAGCAGCCAAGATCGACAGGTCCGGAACACTGAAGCTTTCTTT
V gene: TRBV4-1
D gene: .
clone size: .
J gene: TRBJ1-1
CDR3 length: 16

CDR3 protein: CASSVYAGGSTDTQYF
CDR3 DNA: TGTGCCAGCAGCGTTTACGCGGGGGGGAGCACAGATACGCAGTATTTT
V gene: TRBV9
D gene: TRBD2
clone size: .
J gene: TRBJ2-3
CDR3 length: 16

CDR3 protein: CASSPALGQNYEQYF
CDR3 DNA: TGTGCCAGTAGTCCGGCCCTGGGACAGAATTACGAGCAGTACTTC
V gene: TRBV19
D gene: TRBD1
clone size: .
J gene: TRBJ2-7
CDR3 length: 15

CDR3 protein: CASSQEDLRREAFF
CDR3 DNA: TGCGCCAGCAGCCAAGAAGACTTACGACGGGAAGCTTTCTTT
V gene: TRBV4-1
D gene: .
clone size: .
J gene: TRBJ1-1
CDR3 length: 14

CDR3 protein: CASSIQGEVTGELFF
CDR3 DNA: TGTGCCAGCAGCATACAGGGGGAGGTCACCGGGGAGCTGTTTTTT
V gene: TRBV9
D gene: TRBD1
clone size: .
J gene: TRBJ2-2
CDR3 length: 15

CDR3 protein: CASSESEDNEQFF
CDR3 DNA: TGCGCCAGCAGTGAGTCCGAGGACAATGAGCAGTTCTTC
V gene: TRBV10-1
D gene: .
clone size: .
J gene: TRBJ2-1
CDR3 length: 13

CDR3 protein: CASSGGEGVNTEAFF
CDR3 DNA: TGTGCCAGCAGTGGCGGCGAAGGGGTGAACACTGAAGCTTTCTTT
V gene: TRBV6-1
D gene: .
clone size: few
J gene: TRBJ1-1
CDR3 length: 15

CDR3 protein: CASIYPGQSYRAFF
CDR3 DNA: TGTGCCAGCATTTACCCGGGACAGTCTTATAGAGCTTTCTTT
V gene: TRBV28
D gene: TRBD1
clone size: .
J gene: TRBJ1-1
CDR3 length: 14

CDR3 protein: CASSVHSGLYNEQFF
CDR3 DNA: TGCGCCAGCAGCGTTCACAGCGGATTGTACAATGAGCAGTTCTTC
V gene: TRBV4-1
D gene: .
clone size: .
J gene: TRBJ2-1
CDR3 length: 15

CDR3 protein: CASSPWLDRDYGYTF
CDR3 DNA: TGTGCCAGCAGCCCATGGCTGGACAGGGACTATGGCTACACCTTC
V gene: TRBV5-6
D gene: TRBD1
clone size: .
J gene: TRBJ1-2
CDR3 length: 15

CDR3 protein: CASAGDGQNTEAFF
CDR3 DNA: TGCGCCAGCGCAGGGGATGGTCAAAACACTGAAGCTTTCTTT
V gene: TRBV10-2
D gene: .
clone size: .
J gene: TRBJ1-1
CDR3 length: 14

CDR3 protein: CASSEGGTGITEAFF
CDR3 DNA: TGTGCCAGCAGTGAAGGGGGGACAGGGATCACTGAAGCTTTCTTT
V gene: TRBV2
D gene: TRBD1
clone size: .
J gene: TRBJ1-1
CDR3 length: 15

CDR3 protein: CASSLDRAQPQHF
CDR3 DNA: TGTGCCAGCTCACTCGACAGGGCACAGCCCCAGCATTTT
V gene: TRBV18
D gene: TRBD1
clone size: .
J gene: TRBJ1-5
CDR3 length: 13

CDR3 protein: CASSDPGQLNTEAFF
CDR3 DNA: TGTGCCAGCAGTGACCCGGGACAGCTGAACACTGAAGCTTTCTTT
V gene: TRBV6-1
D gene: TRBD1
clone size: .
J gene: TRBJ1-1
CDR3 length: 15

CDR3 protein: CAMGGGDTEAFF
CDR3 DNA: TGTGCCATGGGGGGGGGTGACACTGAAGCTTTCTTT
V gene: TRBV5-5
D gene: .
clone size: .
J gene: TRBJ1-1
CDR3 length: 12

CDR3 protein: CASSVEGVAGQPQHF
CDR3 DNA: TGTGCCAGCAGCGTAGAGGGGGTGGCAGGTCAGCCCCAGCATTTT
V gene: TRBV9
D gene: .
clone size: few
J gene: TRBJ1-5
CDR3 length: 15

CDR3 protein: CASSVALNRGVDGYTF
CDR3 DNA: TGTGCCAGCAGCGTAGCCCTCAACAGGGGAGTTGATGGCTACACCTTC
V gene: TRBV9
D gene: TRBD1
clone size: few
J gene: TRBJ1-2
CDR3 length: 16

CDR3 protein: CASSPRTSGGMETQYF
CDR3 DNA: TGTGCCAGCAGTCCCCGGACTAGCGGGGGTATGGAGACCCAGTACTTC
V gene: TRBV2
D gene: TRBD2
clone size: once
J gene: TRBJ2-5
CDR3 length: 16

CDR3 protein: CASSDGTGGLQPQHF
CDR3 DNA: TGCGCCAGCAGCGATGGGACAGGGGGCCTTCAGCCCCAGCATTTT
V gene: TRBV5-1
D gene: TRBD1
clone size: .
J gene: TRBJ1-5
CDR3 length: 15

CDR3 protein: CSVEGDSGYEQYF
CDR3 DNA: TGCAGCGTTGAAGGTGACAGTGGGTACGAGCAGTACTTC
V gene: TRBV29-1
D gene: .
clone size: once
J gene: TRBJ2-7
CDR3 length: 13

CDR3 protein: CASSRTSATRAGQETQYF
CDR3 DNA: TGCGCCAGCAGCCGTACTAGCGCGACCCGAGCGGGGCAAGAGACCCAGTACTTC
V gene: TRBV4-1
D gene: TRBD2
clone size: .
J gene: TRBJ2-5
CDR3 length: 18

CDR3 protein: CASSQLGGTYNEQFF
CDR3 DNA: TGCGCCAGCAGCCAACTCGGGGGGACCTACAATGAGCAGTTCTTC
V gene: TRBV5-1
D gene: TRBD2
clone size: .
J gene: TRBJ2-1
CDR3 length: 15

CDR3 protein: CASSWTGGVLYSNQPQHF
CDR3 DNA: TGTGCCAGCAGCTGGACAGGGGGAGTTCTTTATAGCAATCAGCCCCAGCATTTT
V gene: TRBV5-8
D gene: TRBD1
clone size: .
J gene: TRBJ1-5
CDR3 length: 18

CDR3 protein: CAIRTAHSSPFANYGYTF
CDR3 DNA: TGTGCCATCAGGACAGCCCATTCCTCTCCCTTTGCTAACTATGGCTACACCTTC
V gene: TRBV28
D gene: .
clone size: .
J gene: TRBJ1-2
CDR3 length: 18

CDR3 protein: CASSSVAGGAVTQYF
CDR3 DNA: TGTGCCAGCTCCTCCGTGGCGGGGGGCGCCGTTACGCAGTATTTT
V gene: TRBV6-6
D gene: TRBD2
clone size: .
J gene: TRBJ2-3
CDR3 length: 15

CDR3 protein: CASSLARVSGGADEQFF
CDR3 DNA: TGTGCCAGCAGCCTTGCGCGGGTTAGCGGGGGGGCGGATGAGCAGTTCTTC
V gene: TRBV7-8
D gene: TRBD2
clone size: .
J gene: TRBJ2-1
CDR3 length: 17

CDR3 protein: CASRDSPYEQYF
CDR3 DNA: TGTGCCAGCAGGGACAGTCCCTACGAGCAGTACTTC
V gene: TRBV27
D gene: .
clone size: .
J gene: TRBJ2-7
CDR3 length: 12

CDR3 protein: CASRFDRDKSSWGYTF
CDR3 DNA: TGTGCCAGCAGATTCGACAGGGATAAATCATCATGGGGCTACACCTTC
V gene: TRBV2
D gene: TRBD1
clone size: .
J gene: TRBJ1-2
CDR3 length: 16

CDR3 protein: CAISGTGVNTGELFF
CDR3 DNA: TGTGCCATCAGCGGAACAGGGGTGAACACCGGGGAGCTGTTTTTT
V gene: TRBV10-3
D gene: TRBD1
clone size: .
J gene: TRBJ2-2
CDR3 length: 15

CDR3 protein: CASSLVAGGRYSYNEQFF
CDR3 DNA: TGTGCCAGCAGCTTAGTAGCGGGGGGCCGATACTCCTACAATGAGCAGTTCTTC
V gene: TRBV7-6
D gene: TRBD2
clone size: .
J gene: TRBJ2-1
CDR3 length: 18

CDR3 protein: CASMGTGGNYEQYF
CDR3 DNA: TGTGCCAGCATGGGGACAGGGGGAAACTACGAGCAGTACTTC
V gene: TRBV5-6
D gene: TRBD1
clone size: .
J gene: TRBJ2-7
CDR3 length: 14

CDR3 protein: CASSLDAGYGYTF
CDR3 DNA: TGCGCCAGCAGCTTGGACGCGGGCTATGGCTACACCTTC
V gene: TRBV5-1
D gene: .
clone size: .
J gene: TRBJ1-2
CDR3 length: 13

CDR3 protein: CASSATATNEKLFF
CDR3 DNA: TGCGCCAGCAGCGCGACAGCAACTAATGAAAAACTGTTTTTT
V gene: TRBV5-1
D gene: .
clone size: once
J gene: TRBJ1-4
CDR3 length: 14

CDR3 protein: CASRGFSGNTIYF
CDR3 DNA: TGTGCCAGCCGGGGTTTTAGTGGAAACACCATATATTTT
V gene: TRBV7-6
D gene: .
clone size: few
J gene: TRBJ1-3
CDR3 length: 13

CDR3 protein: CASSLDGGSSGNTIYF
CDR3 DNA: TGCGCCAGCAGCTTGGACGGAGGGTCCTCTGGAAACACCATATATTTT
V gene: TRBV5-1
D gene: .
clone size: .
J gene: TRBJ1-3
CDR3 length: 16

CDR3 protein: CASSLDRSTKNIQYF
CDR3 DNA: TGTGCCAGCAGCTTGGACAGGTCTACCAAAAACATTCAGTACTTC
V gene: TRBV5-4
D gene: .
clone size: .
J gene: TRBJ2-4
CDR3 length: 15

CDR3 protein: CASSTGLAGANEQFF
CDR3 DNA: TGCGCCAGCAGCACCGGACTAGCGGGGGCAAATGAGCAGTTCTTC
V gene: TRBV5-1
D gene: TRBD2
clone size: .
J gene: TRBJ2-1
CDR3 length: 15

CDR3 protein: CASSVDGGTSPLHF
CDR3 DNA: TGTGCCAGCAGCGTAGACGGGGGAACTTCACCCCTCCACTTT
V gene: TRBV9
D gene: .
clone size: .
J gene: TRBJ1-6
CDR3 length: 14

CDR3 protein: CASGLAGGSSYEQYF
CDR3 DNA: TGTGCCAGCGGCCTGGCGGGGGGGTCCTCCTACGAGCAGTACTTC
V gene: TRBV5-4
D gene: TRBD2
clone size: .
J gene: TRBJ2-7
CDR3 length: 15

CDR3 protein: CATQGARGTEAFF
CDR3 DNA: TGTGCCACGCAGGGGGCGCGAGGCACTGAAGCTTTCTTT
V gene: TRBV6-6
D gene: TRBD1
clone size: .
J gene: TRBJ1-1
CDR3 length: 13

CDR3 protein: CASSSSNEKLFF
CDR3 DNA: TGTGCCAGCAGCTCCTCTAATGAAAAACTGTTTTTT
V gene: TRBV28
D gene: .
clone size: few
J gene: TRBJ1-4
CDR3 length: 12

CDR3 protein: CASGQGNQPQHF
CDR3 DNA: TGTGCCAGCGGACAGGGCAATCAGCCCCAGCATTTT
V gene: TRBV2
D gene: TRBD1
clone size: .
J gene: TRBJ1-5
CDR3 length: 12

CDR3 protein: CASGGARSEAFF
CDR3 DNA: TGTGCCAGCGGAGGGGCGAGGTCTGAAGCTTTCTTT
V gene: TRBV6-5
D gene: .
clone size: .
J gene: TRBJ1-1
CDR3 length: 12

CDR3 protein: CASSLGQHNEQFF
CDR3 DNA: TGCGCCAGCAGCCTTGGACAGCACAATGAGCAGTTCTTC
V gene: TRBV4-1
D gene: .
clone size: .
J gene: TRBJ2-1
CDR3 length: 13

CDR3 protein: CASSSLTGTSSKDTQYF
CDR3 DNA: TGTGCCAGCAGCTCACTTACCGGGACTAGTAGCAAAGATACGCAGTATTTT
V gene: TRBV5-5
D gene: TRBD2
clone size: .
J gene: TRBJ2-3
CDR3 length: 17

CDR3 protein: CASSLTEYNSPLHF
CDR3 DNA: TGTGCCAGTAGCCTCACAGAATATAATTCACCCCTCCACTTT
V gene: TRBV19
D gene: .
clone size: .
J gene: TRBJ1-6
CDR3 length: 14

CDR3 protein: CASSADYYGRYTF
CDR3 DNA: TGTGCCAGCAGTGCCGATTATTATGGGCGCTACACCTTC
V gene: TRBV28
D gene: .
clone size: .
J gene: TRBJ1-2
CDR3 length: 13

CDR3 protein: CASSYSTVNEQFF
CDR3 DNA: TGTGCCAGCAGTTACTCGACAGTGAATGAGCAGTTCTTC
V gene: TRBV6-5
D gene: .
clone size: .
J gene: TRBJ2-1
CDR3 length: 13

CDR3 protein: CASSAGQGVPDTQYF
CDR3 DNA: TGTGCCAGCAGTGCTGGACAGGGGGTCCCAGATACGCAGTATTTT
V gene: TRBV2
D gene: TRBD1
clone size: once
J gene: TRBJ2-3
CDR3 length: 15

CDR3 protein: CASSRLAGDVGELFF
CDR3 DNA: TGTGCCAGCAGCCGACTAGCGGGGGACGTCGGGGAGCTGTTTTTT
V gene: TRBV7-9
D gene: TRBD2
clone size: few
J gene: TRBJ2-2
CDR3 length: 15

CDR3 protein: CASSPQTSGTDTQYF
CDR3 DNA: TGCGCCAGCAGCCCTCAGACTAGCGGCACAGATACGCAGTATTTT
V gene: TRBV4-1
D gene: TRBD2
clone size: .
J gene: TRBJ2-3
CDR3 length: 15

CDR3 protein: CATSRFLHGGNYGYTF
CDR3 DNA: TGTGCCACCAGCAGATTCCTCCACGGGGGAAACTATGGCTACACCTTC
V gene: TRBV15
D gene: .
clone size: .
J gene: TRBJ1-2
CDR3 length: 16

CDR3 protein: CASSLAGVPTRYNEQFF
CDR3 DNA: TGTGCCAGCAGTTTAGCGGGGGTCCCTACACGGTACAATGAGCAGTTCTTC
V gene: TRBV27
D gene: TRBD2
clone size: .
J gene: TRBJ2-1
CDR3 length: 17

CDR3 protein: CARSSPPPFRGGSYNSPLHF
CDR3 DNA: TGTGCCAGAAGCTCCCCTCCACCCTTCAGGGGAGGGTCCTATAATTCACCCCTCCACTTT
V gene: TRBV5-3
D gene: .
clone size: .
J gene: TRBJ1-6
CDR3 length: 20